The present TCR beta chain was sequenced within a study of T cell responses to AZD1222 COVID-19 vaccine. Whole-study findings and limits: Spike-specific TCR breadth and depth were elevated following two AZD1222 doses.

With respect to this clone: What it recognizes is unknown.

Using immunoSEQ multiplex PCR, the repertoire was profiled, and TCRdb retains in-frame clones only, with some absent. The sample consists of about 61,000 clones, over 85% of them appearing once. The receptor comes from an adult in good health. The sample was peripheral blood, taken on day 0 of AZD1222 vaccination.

The CDR3 sequence: CASSADRDYGYTF. In nucleotides, the CDR3 is TGTGCCAGCTCAGCGGACAGGGACTATGGCTACACCTTC. J is TRBJ1-2 and V is TRBV18; 8 nucleotides align to TRBD1. Unmatched junction bases numbered 2, after V lost 5 bases and J lost 3 bases. This CDR3 contains 13 residues. Germline-derived CDR1 and CDR2 are KGHSH and LQKENI.